This is a list of T cell receptor beta chains from one sample in a study of cytomegalovirus exposure and HLA in healthy donors. Assay used: immunoSEQ multiplex PCR; TCRdb lists only in-frame clones, some missing. The sample records around 150,000 clones, over 80% being singletons. Source material: PBMCs. These receptors originate from a man aged 30 to 45 in good health and CMV-seropositive. Both conserved end residues are part of each CDR3. D genes are given only for firm matches. Not every row has a clone size; where given, it reads once, few, many or a size class.

J gene: TRBJ2-7; clone size: .; D gene: .; V gene: TRBV5-1; CDR3 length: 13; CDR3 protein: CASSLGQSYEQYF; CDR3 DNA: TGCGCCAGCAGCTTAGGACAGAGTTACGAGCAGTACTTC
J gene: TRBJ2-5; clone size: .; D gene: TRBD1; V gene: TRBV15; CDR3 length: 15; CDR3 protein: CATSRATGGQETQYF; CDR3 DNA: TGTGCCACCAGCAGAGCGACAGGGGGCCAAGAGACCCAGTACTTC
J gene: TRBJ2-7; clone size: .; D gene: .; V gene: TRBV5-4; CDR3 length: 13; CDR3 protein: CASSFRGSYEQYF; CDR3 DNA: TGTGCCAGCAGCTTCAGGGGCTCCTACGAGCAGTACTTC
J gene: TRBJ1-2; clone size: .; D gene: TRBD1; V gene: TRBV29-1; CDR3 length: 13; CDR3 protein: CSVDLQGAYGYTF; CDR3 DNA: TGCAGCGTTGACCTCCAGGGGGCCTATGGCTACACCTTC
J gene: TRBJ2-4; clone size: .; D gene: .; V gene: TRBV9; CDR3 length: 14; CDR3 protein: CASSVGGGSYIQYF; CDR3 DNA: TGTGCCAGCAGCGTAGGCGGGGGCAGTTACATTCAGTACTTC
J gene: TRBJ2-5; clone size: .; D gene: TRBD1; V gene: TRBV15; CDR3 length: 15; CDR3 protein: CATSKRDSRQETQYF; CDR3 DNA: TGTGCCACCAGCAAGAGGGACAGCCGCCAAGAGACCCAGTACTTC
J gene: TRBJ2-7; clone size: few; D gene: .; V gene: TRBV9; CDR3 length: 14; CDR3 protein: CASSVSGEPYEQYF; CDR3 DNA: TGTGCCAGCAGCGTGTCGGGGGAACCCTACGAGCAGTACTTC
J gene: TRBJ2-1; clone size: .; D gene: TRBD2; V gene: TRBV7-7; CDR3 length: 13; CDR3 protein: CASSPRGGNEQFF; CDR3 DNA: TGTGCTAGCAGCCCCCGGGGGGGCAATGAGCAGTTCTTC
J gene: TRBJ2-1; clone size: once; D gene: .; V gene: TRBV5-5; CDR3 length: 13; CDR3 protein: CASSSGSWNEQFF; CDR3 DNA: TGTGCCAGCAGCTCCGGGTCTTGGAATGAGCAGTTCTTC
J gene: TRBJ2-1; clone size: .; D gene: TRBD1; V gene: TRBV7-3; CDR3 length: 15; CDR3 protein: CASSFVRGRNNEQFF; CDR3 DNA: TGTGCCAGCAGCTTCGTCAGGGGGCGAAACAATGAGCAGTTCTTC
J gene: TRBJ2-1; clone size: once; D gene: TRBD1; V gene: TRBV4-3; CDR3 length: 15; CDR3 protein: CASSQGTGSYNEQFF; CDR3 DNA: TGCGCCAGCAGCCAAGGGACAGGGAGCTACAATGAGCAGTTCTTC
J gene: TRBJ1-2; clone size: .; D gene: .; V gene: TRBV11-1; CDR3 length: 12; CDR3 protein: CASAHNYYGYTF; CDR3 DNA: TGTGCCAGCGCGCACAACTATTATGGCTACACCTTC
J gene: TRBJ2-2; clone size: .; D gene: .; V gene: TRBV2; CDR3 length: 14; CDR3 protein: CATTWWVSGGELFF; CDR3 DNA: TGTGCCACCACCTGGTGGGTGTCGGGCGGGGAGCTGTTTTTT
J gene: TRBJ2-7; clone size: .; D gene: TRBD2; V gene: TRBV5-5; CDR3 length: 16; CDR3 protein: CASSYPGLAATYEQYF; CDR3 DNA: TGTGCCAGCAGCTACCCGGGACTAGCGGCAACCTACGAGCAGTACTTC
J gene: TRBJ2-3; clone size: .; D gene: TRBD2; V gene: TRBV5-1; CDR3 length: 16; CDR3 protein: CASSLVPSGGGDTQYF; CDR3 DNA: TGCGCCAGCAGCTTGGTGCCTAGCGGGGGGGGAGATACGCAGTATTTT
J gene: TRBJ1-2; clone size: medium-sized; D gene: TRBD1; V gene: TRBV6-5; CDR3 length: 15; CDR3 protein: CASSYGGRGYYGYTF; CDR3 DNA: TGTGCCAGCAGTTACGGGGGCAGGGGGTACTATGGCTACACCTTC
J gene: TRBJ1-1; clone size: .; D gene: .; V gene: TRBV10-3; CDR3 length: 15; CDR3 protein: CAISQDRMRNTEAFF; CDR3 DNA: TGTGCCATCAGCCAGGACAGAATGAGGAACACTGAAGCTTTCTTT
J gene: TRBJ1-1; clone size: .; D gene: .; V gene: TRBV5-4; CDR3 length: 13; CDR3 protein: CASSPGQNTEAFF; CDR3 DNA: TGTGCCAGCAGCCCGGGACAGAACACTGAAGCTTTCTTT
J gene: TRBJ2-5; clone size: .; D gene: TRBD2; V gene: TRBV5-8; CDR3 length: 16; CDR3 protein: CASSRYLAGDEETQYF; CDR3 DNA: TGTGCCAGCAGCCGTTACTTAGCGGGGGATGAAGAGACCCAGTACTTC
J gene: TRBJ1-4; clone size: .; D gene: .; V gene: TRBV7-2; CDR3 length: 13; CDR3 protein: CASSSRWGEKLFF; CDR3 DNA: TGTGCCAGCAGCTCGAGGTGGGGCGAAAAACTGTTTTTT
J gene: TRBJ1-4; clone size: .; D gene: .; V gene: TRBV4-3; CDR3 length: 16; CDR3 protein: CASSQASWARGEKLFF; CDR3 DNA: TGCGCCAGCAGCCAAGCTTCGTGGGCCCGAGGGGAAAAACTGTTTTTT
J gene: TRBJ2-3; clone size: .; D gene: .; V gene: TRBV27; CDR3 length: 15; CDR3 protein: CASSLSGGFTDTQYF; CDR3 DNA: TGTGCCAGCAGTTTATCGGGAGGTTTCACAGATACGCAGTATTTT
J gene: TRBJ1-5; clone size: .; D gene: .; V gene: TRBV27; CDR3 length: 15; CDR3 protein: CASSLSDNDNQPQHF; CDR3 DNA: TGTGCCAGCAGTTTATCGGACAATGACAATCAGCCCCAGCATTTT
J gene: TRBJ1-1; clone size: .; D gene: .; V gene: TRBV6-5; CDR3 length: 13; CDR3 protein: CATTVGRDTEAFF; CDR3 DNA: TGTGCCACCACGGTGGGGAGGGACACTGAAGCTTTCTTT
J gene: TRBJ2-5; clone size: once; D gene: TRBD2; V gene: TRBV4-3; CDR3 length: 15; CDR3 protein: CASSQRGTSEETQYF; CDR3 DNA: TGCGCCAGCAGCCAAAGGGGGACTAGCGAAGAGACCCAGTACTTC
J gene: TRBJ2-5; clone size: .; D gene: .; V gene: TRBV21-1; CDR3 length: 15; CDR3 protein: CASSKEGQKEETQYF; CDR3 DNA: TGTGCCAGCAGCAAAGAGGGACAGAAAGAAGAGACCCAGTACTTC
J gene: TRBJ2-1; clone size: .; D gene: TRBD1; V gene: TRBV12-5; CDR3 length: 16; CDR3 protein: CASGSYRQGASDEQFF; CDR3 DNA: TGTGCTAGTGGTTCCTACCGACAGGGGGCTTCGGATGAGCAGTTCTTC
J gene: TRBJ1-5; clone size: .; D gene: TRBD1; V gene: TRBV2; CDR3 length: 13; CDR3 protein: CASSGTGFQPQHF; CDR3 DNA: TGTGCCAGCAGTGGGACAGGATTTCAGCCCCAGCATTTT
J gene: TRBJ2-5; clone size: .; D gene: TRBD1; V gene: TRBV7-9; CDR3 length: 18; CDR3 protein: CASSSRPGTGGEGETQYF; CDR3 DNA: TGTGCCAGCAGCTCCCGTCCCGGGACAGGGGGCGAAGGTGAGACCCAGTACTTC
J gene: TRBJ1-1; clone size: .; D gene: TRBD1; V gene: TRBV6-6; CDR3 length: 13; CDR3 protein: CASSTVGGREAFF; CDR3 DNA: TGTGCCAGCAGTACCGTAGGGGGCCGAGAAGCTTTCTTT
J gene: TRBJ2-1; clone size: .; D gene: TRBD2; V gene: TRBV5-1; CDR3 length: 18; CDR3 protein: CASSPGLAGESNYNEQFF; CDR3 DNA: TGCGCCAGCAGCCCGGGACTAGCGGGGGAATCCAATTACAATGAGCAGTTCTTC
J gene: TRBJ2-2; clone size: .; D gene: .; V gene: TRBV7-7; CDR3 length: 14; CDR3 protein: CASSLIQSTGELFF; CDR3 DNA: TGTGCTAGCAGCTTAATACAGAGCACCGGGGAGCTGTTTTTT
J gene: TRBJ1-5; clone size: .; D gene: .; V gene: TRBV6-5; CDR3 length: 15; CDR3 protein: CASRPVQGVNQPQHF; CDR3 DNA: TGTGCCAGCAGGCCAGTACAGGGAGTCAATCAGCCCCAGCATTTT
J gene: TRBJ2-1; clone size: .; D gene: TRBD2; V gene: TRBV5-6; CDR3 length: 15; CDR3 protein: CASSLPGLADNEQFF; CDR3 DNA: TGTGCCAGCAGCTTACCGGGACTAGCGGACAATGAGCAGTTCTTC
J gene: TRBJ2-7; clone size: .; D gene: .; V gene: TRBV5-1; CDR3 length: 13; CDR3 protein: CASSFSGNYEQYF; CDR3 DNA: TGCGCCAGCAGCTTCTCAGGGAACTACGAGCAGTACTTC
J gene: TRBJ1-6; clone size: .; D gene: .; V gene: TRBV5-4; CDR3 length: 16; CDR3 protein: CASSTGLSSYNSPLHF; CDR3 DNA: TGTGCCAGCAGTACAGGGTTGTCCTCCTATAATTCACCCCTCCACTTT
J gene: TRBJ1-5; clone size: .; D gene: .; V gene: TRBV7-2; CDR3 length: 15; CDR3 protein: CASSLSPVRNQPQHF; CDR3 DNA: TGTGCCAGCAGCTTAAGCCCGGTACGCAATCAGCCCCAGCATTTT
J gene: TRBJ2-3; clone size: .; D gene: .; V gene: TRBV5-6; CDR3 length: 15; CDR3 protein: CAVAASTGATDTQYF; CDR3 DNA: TGTGCCGTAGCAGCTTCTACTGGGGCCACAGATACGCAGTATTTT
J gene: TRBJ2-5; clone size: .; D gene: .; V gene: TRBV5-4; CDR3 length: 14; CDR3 protein: CASTIQRQTETQYF; CDR3 DNA: TGTGCCAGCACCATCCAGCGGCAGACAGAGACCCAGTACTTC
J gene: TRBJ1-1; clone size: once; D gene: .; V gene: TRBV5-1; CDR3 length: 12; CDR3 protein: CASSAGVTEAFF; CDR3 DNA: TGCGCCAGCTCCGCGGGGGTCACTGAAGCTTTCTTT
J gene: TRBJ2-7; clone size: few; D gene: .; V gene: TRBV4-3; CDR3 length: 15; CDR3 protein: CASSQDYRGTYEQYF; CDR3 DNA: TGCGCCAGCAGCCAAGATTATCGGGGGACCTACGAGCAGTACTTC
J gene: TRBJ1-2; clone size: .; D gene: .; V gene: TRBV27; CDR3 length: 13; CDR3 protein: CASSSRGGYGYTF; CDR3 DNA: TGTGCCAGCAGTTCCAGGGGTGGCTATGGCTACACCTTC
J gene: TRBJ1-4; clone size: .; D gene: TRBD1; V gene: TRBV4-2; CDR3 length: 17; CDR3 protein: CASSQAPLDRANEKLFF; CDR3 DNA: TGTGCCAGCAGCCAAGCCCCTTTGGACAGGGCTAATGAAAAACTGTTTTTT
J gene: TRBJ2-1; clone size: .; D gene: .; V gene: TRBV5-6; CDR3 length: 13; CDR3 protein: CASSQGGYNEQFF; CDR3 DNA: TGTGCCAGCAGCCAAGGCGGCTACAATGAGCAGTTCTTC
J gene: TRBJ1-3; clone size: once; D gene: .; V gene: TRBV4-1; CDR3 length: 14; CDR3 protein: CASSRPGAGNTIYF; CDR3 DNA: TGCGCCAGCAGCCGCCCCGGTGCTGGAAACACCATATATTTT
J gene: TRBJ2-5; clone size: .; D gene: TRBD1; V gene: TRBV9; CDR3 length: 14; CDR3 protein: CASSVDRSQETQYF; CDR3 DNA: TGTGCCAGCAGCGTGGACAGGAGCCAAGAGACCCAGTACTTC
J gene: TRBJ2-5; clone size: .; D gene: .; V gene: TRBV2; CDR3 length: 11; CDR3 protein: CASSEERIQYF; CDR3 DNA: TGTGCCAGCAGTGAAGAGAGAATCCAGTACTTC
J gene: TRBJ1-1; clone size: .; D gene: .; V gene: TRBV5-1; CDR3 length: 14; CDR3 protein: CASSFLTDNTEAFF; CDR3 DNA: TGCGCCAGCAGCTTTTTAACAGACAACACTGAAGCTTTCTTT
J gene: TRBJ2-7; clone size: few; D gene: .; V gene: TRBV7-2; CDR3 length: 16; CDR3 protein: CASSLAAGQSGYEQYF; CDR3 DNA: TGTGCCAGCAGCTTAGCGGCAGGGCAAAGTGGCTACGAGCAGTACTTC
J gene: TRBJ2-5; clone size: .; D gene: TRBD2; V gene: TRBV5-1; CDR3 length: 16; CDR3 protein: CASSLLAGAFQETQYF; CDR3 DNA: TGCGCCAGCAGCTTGCTAGCGGGGGCCTTCCAAGAGACCCAGTACTTC
J gene: TRBJ2-1; clone size: .; D gene: .; V gene: TRBV5-1; CDR3 length: 16; CDR3 protein: CASSLEGGAIVPLEFF; CDR3 DNA: TGCGCCAGCAGCTTGGAGGGGGGGGCCATAGTTCCATTAGAGTTCTTC